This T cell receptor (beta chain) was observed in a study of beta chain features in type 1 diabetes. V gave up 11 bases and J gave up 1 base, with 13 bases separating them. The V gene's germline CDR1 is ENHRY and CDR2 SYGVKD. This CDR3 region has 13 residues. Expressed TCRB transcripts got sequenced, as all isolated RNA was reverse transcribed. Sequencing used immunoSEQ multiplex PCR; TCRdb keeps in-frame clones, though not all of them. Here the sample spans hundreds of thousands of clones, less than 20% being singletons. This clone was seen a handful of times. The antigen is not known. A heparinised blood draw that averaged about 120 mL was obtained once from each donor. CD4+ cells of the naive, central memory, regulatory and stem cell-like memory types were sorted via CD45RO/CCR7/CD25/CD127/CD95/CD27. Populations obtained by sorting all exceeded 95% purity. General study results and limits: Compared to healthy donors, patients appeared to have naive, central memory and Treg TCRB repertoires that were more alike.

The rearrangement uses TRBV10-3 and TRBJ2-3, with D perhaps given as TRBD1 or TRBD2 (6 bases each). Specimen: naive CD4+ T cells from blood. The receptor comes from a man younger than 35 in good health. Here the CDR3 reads CAAIGGRTDTQYF. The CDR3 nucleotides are TGTGCCGCTATCGGGGGCCGCACAGATACGCAGTATTTT.